Following are 10 T cell receptor beta chains from one sample sequenced in a study of CD8+ T cells in alopecia areata (dated by TCRdb to the late 2010s). In light of the paper, this sample's time point label describes: less than 25 weeks on oral tofacitinib. The treatment or condition label, as the study defines it: oral pan-JAK inhibitor, 5-10 mg twice daily. Libraries were prepared through the immunoSEQ multiplex PCR assay. For TCR sequencing, RNA was extracted from every sample and reverse transcribed into cDNA to serve as template. In TCRdb, the immuneACCESS table is reduced to in-frame sequences with V and J assigned. These tables do not hold every clone; where another copy was compared, an unresolved V gene accounts for under half, and the others remain unexplained. The sample yields around 200,000 clones; around 50% were counted once. Clones ranked in the top ten supply roughly an eighth of the sample.

The specimen was CD8+ T cells sorted from blood, collected at week 24, from a patient treated with tofacitinib. Source of these receptors: a human donor with alopecia areata.

The rearrangement uses TRBV7-9 and TRBJ1-2; D is ambiguous. The CDR3 loop spans 12 amino acids. V was pared by 2 bases and J by 5 bases, with 6 bases between. Germline V lookup: CDR1 SEHNR, CDR2 FQNEAQ (reference sequence). The CDR3 coding sequence is TGTGCCAGCAGCTTATTCCGTTATGGCTACACCTTC. Amino acids: CASSLFRYGYTF.

The CDR3 DNA follows: TGTGCCAGCACTACAGGGAACACTGAAGCTTTCTTT. Its translation is CASTTGNTEAFF. The J gene is TRBJ1-1, the V gene TRBV7-9; tentative D call: TRBD1 (5 bases). The length of the CDR3 is 12 residues. V was trimmed by 7 bases and J by 1 base, leaving 7 bases between them. Germline V lookup: CDR1 SEHNR, CDR2 FQNEAQ (reference sequence).

The chain employs TRBV5-6 and TRBJ2-3; 8 bases are a match to TRBD1. CDR1 and CDR2 from the germline V gene are SGHDT and YYEEEE. V was clipped by 1 base and J by 7 bases; unmatched bases: 5. This CDR3 contains 14 residues. CDR3 amino acids: CASSLLTGAYTQYF. In DNA, the CDR3 is TGTGCCAGCAGCTTGTTGACAGGGGCGTATACGCAGTATTTT.

This chain joins TRBV6-5 and TRBJ2-7; D might be TRBD2 (5 bases). With 10 bases removed from V and 2 bases from J, the gap between germline ends came to 9 bases. Germline V CDR1 and CDR2: MNHEY, SVGAGI. This CDR3 is built from 11 residues. For the CDR3, the DNA is TGTGCCACGAGGAGGACCTACGAGCAGTACTTC. Amino acids: CATRRTYEQYF.

Concerning this clone: The same CDR3 arises from other DNA sequences in this sample as well. The CDR3 DNA reads as TGTGCCAGCAGCTTGGGGTCGTACGAGCAGTACTTC. This gives the protein CASSLGSYEQYF. The chain recombines TRBV11-2 with TRBJ2-7; D remains unclear. Trimming cost V 3 bases and J 4 bases, with 7 bases left between them. Germline V gene data show CDR1 as SGHAT and CDR2 as FQNNGV. The CDR3 is made up of 12 amino acids.

The chain joins TRBV7-2 to TRBJ2-1, with D unclear. This CDR3 is 16 amino acids long. Trimming removed 5 bases at V and 9 bases at J, with 23 bases between. Per the germline V gene, CDR1 is SGHTA and CDR2 is FQGNSA. DNA of the CDR3: TGTGCCAGCAGCCCACCTGAAAGTGCCCGATTGGGTGAGCAGTTCTTC. It codes for CASSPPESARLGEQFF.

The gene calls are TRBV29-1 and TRBJ1-2, with D perhaps TRBD1 (5 bases). CDR3 length: 15 amino acids. The ends were cut back, 3 bases at V and 2 bases at J, with 16 bases in the middle. CDR1 and CDR2 from the germline V gene are SQVTM and ANQGSEA. CDR3 loop: CSVDFRDRRNYGYTF. The CDR3 coding sequence is TGCAGCGTTGATTTTCGGGACCGCAGGAACTATGGCTACACCTTC.

V gene TRBV7-8 combines with J gene TRBJ1-4, with TRBD1 matching 8 bases. This CDR3 comprises 15 residues. V was pared by 5 bases and J by 3 bases, with 5 bases of the junction left unmatched. CDR1 SGHVS and CDR2 FQNEAQ come from the germline V gene. This CDR3 is CASSRGQGANEKLFF. The CDR3 DNA follows: TGTGCCAGCAGCCGTGGACAGGGCGCTAATGAAAAACTGTTTTTT.

The V gene is TRBV10-2, the J gene TRBJ2-1; tentative D call: TRBD2 (5 bases). Germline CDR1 reads WSHSY; CDR2 reads SAAADI. The CDR3 sequence is 14 residues long. V was cut by 1 base and J by 7 bases, with 11 bases left in between. In DNA, the CDR3 is TGCGCCAGCAGTGAGTTCTATGGAGGTAATGAGCAGTTCTTC. Residues: CASSEFYGGNEQFF.

This chain joins TRBV29-1 and TRBJ2-1; no definite D call. The CDR3 contains 14 residues. Germline assignment: CDR1 SQVTM and CDR2 ANQGSEA. With 2 bases removed from V and 5 bases from J, the gap between germline ends came to 13 bases. DNA of the CDR3: TGCAGCGTTGAAAAAGGTACAGATCACAATGAGCAGTTCTTC. Its translation: CSVEKGTDHNEQFF.